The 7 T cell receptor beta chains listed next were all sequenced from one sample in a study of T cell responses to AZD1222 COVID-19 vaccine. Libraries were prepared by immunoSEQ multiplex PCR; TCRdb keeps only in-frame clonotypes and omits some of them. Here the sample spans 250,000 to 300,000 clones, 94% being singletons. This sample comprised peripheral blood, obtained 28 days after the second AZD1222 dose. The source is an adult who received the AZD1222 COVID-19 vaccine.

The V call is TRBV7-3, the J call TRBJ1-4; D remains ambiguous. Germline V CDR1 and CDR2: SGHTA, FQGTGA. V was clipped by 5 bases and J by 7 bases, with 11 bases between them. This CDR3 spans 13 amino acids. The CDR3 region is CASSPGPREKLFF. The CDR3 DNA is TGTGCCAGCAGCCCTGGACCTCGTGAAAAACTGTTTTTT.

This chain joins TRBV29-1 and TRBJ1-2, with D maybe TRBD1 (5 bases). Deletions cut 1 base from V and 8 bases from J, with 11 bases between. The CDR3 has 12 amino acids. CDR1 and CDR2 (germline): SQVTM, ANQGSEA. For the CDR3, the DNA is TGCAGCGTTGAAGTGACAGTGGGGGGCTACACCTTC. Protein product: CSVEVTVGGYTF.

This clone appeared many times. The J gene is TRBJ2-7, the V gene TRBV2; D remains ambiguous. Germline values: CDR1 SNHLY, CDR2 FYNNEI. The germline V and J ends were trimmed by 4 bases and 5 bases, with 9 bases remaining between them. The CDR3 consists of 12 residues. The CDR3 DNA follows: TGTGCCAGCAGTGCTTGGCTCGACGAGCAGTACTTC. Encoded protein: CASSAWLDEQYF. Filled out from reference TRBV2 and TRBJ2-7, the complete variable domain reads EPEVTQTPSHQVTQMGQEVILRCVPISNHLYFYWYRQILGQKVEFLVSFYNNEISEKSEIFDDQFSVERPDGSNFTLKIRSTKLEDSAMYFCASSAWLDEQYFGPGTRLTVT.

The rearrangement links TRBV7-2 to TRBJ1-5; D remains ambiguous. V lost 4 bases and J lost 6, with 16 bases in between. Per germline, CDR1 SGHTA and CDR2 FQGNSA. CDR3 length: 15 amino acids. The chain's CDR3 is CASSWRDGVGQPQHF. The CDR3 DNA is TGTGCCAGCAGCTGGCGGGATGGGGTCGGTCAGCCCCAGCATTTT.

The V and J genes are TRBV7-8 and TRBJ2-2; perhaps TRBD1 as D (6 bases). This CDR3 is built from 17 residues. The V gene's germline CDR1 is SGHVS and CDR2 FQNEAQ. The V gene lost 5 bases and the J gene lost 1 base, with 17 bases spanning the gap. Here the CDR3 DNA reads TGTGCCAGCAGCCCACCCTACAGGGCGAGGAACACCGGGGAGCTGTTTTTT. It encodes CASSPPYRARNTGELFF.

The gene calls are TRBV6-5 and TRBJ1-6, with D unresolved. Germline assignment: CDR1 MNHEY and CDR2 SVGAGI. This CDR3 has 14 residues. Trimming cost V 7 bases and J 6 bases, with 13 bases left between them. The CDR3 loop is CASTGSMINSPLHF. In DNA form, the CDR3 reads TGTGCCAGCACCGGGAGCATGATTAATTCACCCCTCCACTTT.

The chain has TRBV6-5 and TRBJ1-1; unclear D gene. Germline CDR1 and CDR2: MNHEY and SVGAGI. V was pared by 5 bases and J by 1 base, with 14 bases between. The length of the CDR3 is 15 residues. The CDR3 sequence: CASSMSAGRNTEAFF. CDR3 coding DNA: TGTGCCAGCAGTATGTCCGCGGGGAGGAACACTGAAGCTTTCTTT.